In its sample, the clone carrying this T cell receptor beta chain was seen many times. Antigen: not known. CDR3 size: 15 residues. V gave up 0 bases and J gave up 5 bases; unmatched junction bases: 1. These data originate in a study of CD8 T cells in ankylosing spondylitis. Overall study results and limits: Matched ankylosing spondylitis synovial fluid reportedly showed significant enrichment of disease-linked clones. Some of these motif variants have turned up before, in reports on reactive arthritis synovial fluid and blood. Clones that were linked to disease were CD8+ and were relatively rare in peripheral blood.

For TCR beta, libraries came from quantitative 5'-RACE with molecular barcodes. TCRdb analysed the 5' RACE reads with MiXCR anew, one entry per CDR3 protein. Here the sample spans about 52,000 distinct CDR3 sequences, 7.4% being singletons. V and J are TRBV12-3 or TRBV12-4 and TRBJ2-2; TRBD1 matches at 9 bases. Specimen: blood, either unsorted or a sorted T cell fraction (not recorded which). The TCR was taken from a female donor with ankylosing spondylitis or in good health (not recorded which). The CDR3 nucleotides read TGTGCCAGCAGTTTAGCGGACAGGGGAACCGGGGAGCTGTTTTTT. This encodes CASSLADRGTGELFF.